This T cell receptor beta chain was retrieved from a study of vaccination effects on CD4 cells after COVID-19. Study at large: ViraFEST used viral peptide pools to expand antigen-specific CD4+ T cells before sequencing. Wells each received two million PBMC, cultured with roughly 9.4 IU/ml IL-2 and 10 ug/ml peptides.

CDR3 size: 15 residues. Germline V gene data show CDR1 as ENHRY and CDR2 as SYGVKD. The V segment lost 6 bases and the J segment 4 bases; nucleotides outside the gene matches: 7. As concerns this clone: As yet, its antigen is unknown.

Having been cultured for 10 days, the cells underwent CD4+ T cell isolation. Of the BNT162b2 and mRNA-1273 vaccines, participants received two doses of one or the other. The table came from immunoSEQ multiplex PCR; TCRdb's copy has only in-frame clones and leaves some out. The sample lists around 69,000 clones; approximately 79% were seen once. The genes are TRBV10-3 and TRBJ2-3, with 10 bases matching TRBD1. Sequenced here: CD4+ T cells from PBMCs cultured without peptide, sampled after COVID-19 vaccination. The sequence was collected from a human donor who received a COVID-19 vaccine. For the CDR3, the DNA is TGTGCCATCAGGGGTGACAGGGGGCAGGCAGATACGCAGTATTTT. Translation gives CAIRGDRGQADTQYF.